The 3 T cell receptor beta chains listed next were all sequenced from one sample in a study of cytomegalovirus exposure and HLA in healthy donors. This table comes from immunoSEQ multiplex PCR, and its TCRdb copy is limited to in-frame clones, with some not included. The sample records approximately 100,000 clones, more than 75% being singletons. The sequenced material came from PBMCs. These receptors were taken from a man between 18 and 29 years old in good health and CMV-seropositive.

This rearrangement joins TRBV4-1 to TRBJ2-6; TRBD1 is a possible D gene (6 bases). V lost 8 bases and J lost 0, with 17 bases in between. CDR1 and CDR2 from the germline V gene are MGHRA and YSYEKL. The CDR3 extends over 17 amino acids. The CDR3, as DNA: TGCGCCAGCGTGGCGTCGACAGGAAGCTCTGGGGCCAACGTCCTGACTTTC. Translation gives CASVASTGSSGANVLTF.

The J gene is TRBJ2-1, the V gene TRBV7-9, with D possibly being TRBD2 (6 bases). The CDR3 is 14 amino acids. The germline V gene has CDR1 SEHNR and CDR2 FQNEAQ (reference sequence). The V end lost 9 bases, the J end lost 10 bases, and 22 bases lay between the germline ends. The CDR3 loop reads CASLASALIGEQFF. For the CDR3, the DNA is TGTGCCAGTCTGGCTAGCGCCCTAATCGGGGAGCAGTTCTTC.

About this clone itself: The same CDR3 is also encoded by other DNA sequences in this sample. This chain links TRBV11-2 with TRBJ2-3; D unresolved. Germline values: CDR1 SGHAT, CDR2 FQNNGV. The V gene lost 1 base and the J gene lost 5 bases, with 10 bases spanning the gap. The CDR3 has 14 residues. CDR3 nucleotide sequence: TGTGCCAGCAGCTTAGGTACCCCGCGAGATACGCAGTATTTT. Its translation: CASSLGTPRDTQYF.